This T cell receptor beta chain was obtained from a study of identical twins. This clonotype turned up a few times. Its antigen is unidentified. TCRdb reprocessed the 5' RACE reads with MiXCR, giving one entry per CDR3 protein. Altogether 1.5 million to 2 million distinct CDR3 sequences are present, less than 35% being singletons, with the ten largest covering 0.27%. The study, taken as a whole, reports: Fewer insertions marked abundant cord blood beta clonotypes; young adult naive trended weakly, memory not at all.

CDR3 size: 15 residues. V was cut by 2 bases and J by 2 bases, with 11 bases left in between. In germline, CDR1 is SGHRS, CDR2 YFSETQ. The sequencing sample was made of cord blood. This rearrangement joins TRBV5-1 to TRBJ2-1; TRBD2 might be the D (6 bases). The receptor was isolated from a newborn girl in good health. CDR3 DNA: TGCGCCAGCAGCTTACGGGAGTCTCCCTACAATGAGCAGTTCTTC. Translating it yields CASSLRESPYNEQFF.